A single sample gave rise to the 5 T cell receptor beta chains below, sequenced in a study of beta chain features in type 1 diabetes. cDNA synthesis used the whole RNA isolate, giving expressed TCRB sequences. The protocol was immunoSEQ multiplex PCR, while the TCRdb copy is restricted to in-frame clones and leaves out a portion. The sample records some 150,000 clones, 8.5% to 12% being singletons. The specimen sequenced was naive CD4+ T cells from blood. These receptors came from a man between 18 and 35 years old in good health.

This sequence joins TRBV14 and TRBJ2-3; 12 nucleotides match TRBD2. The ends lost 4 bases at V and 0 bases at J; junction bases unmatched: 5. The CDR3 runs 17 residues. Germline V lookup: CDR1 SGHDN, CDR2 FVKESK. The CDR3 sequence is CASSRTSGGTSTDTQYF. The CDR3 DNA sequence: TGTGCCAGCAGCCGTACTAGCGGGGGGACTAGCACAGATACGCAGTATTTT.

This clone has at least ten counts. The gene calls are TRBV29-1 and TRBJ1-3; D not resolved. V lost 5 bases to trimming and J lost 3 bases, with 11 bases between them. Looked up from germline, CDR1 is SQVTM and CDR2 is ANQGSEA. The CDR3 runs 13 residues. CDR3 region: CSVIEAFGNTIYF. The DNA for the CDR3 is TGCAGCGTTATCGAGGCTTTTGGAAACACCATATATTTT.

The chain joins TRBV11-2 to TRBJ2-2; the D is unclear. Trimming pared 2 bases from V and 4 bases from J, leaving 11 bases between. CDR3 length: 15 residues. Per germline, CDR1 SGHAT and CDR2 FQNNGV. The DNA of the CDR3 is TGTGCCAGCAGCTTAATGGGCAGTAGCACCGGGGAGCTGTTTTTT. Its translation: CASSLMGSSTGELFF.

This clone was seen only a few times. The rearrangement joins TRBV18 to TRBJ2-7; TRBD1 matches at 11 bases. CDR1 and CDR2 (germline): KGHSH, LQKENI. The CDR3 spans 14 residues. Trimming at V came to 6 bases and at J to 3 bases, leaving 4 bases not matched to a gene. The CDR3, as DNA: TGTGCCAGCTCTCAGGACAGGGGGCTCTACGAGCAGTACTTC. Its translation: CASSQDRGLYEQYF.

This rearrangement joins TRBV7-7 to TRBJ2-1, with 9 bases fitting TRBD2. Trimming at V came to 5 bases and at J to 7 bases, leaving 9 bases not matched to a gene. CDR3 length: 15 residues. CDR1 and CDR2 from the germline V gene are SSHAT and FNYEAQ (reference sequence). CDR3 in DNA: TGTGCCAGCAGCATGAATAGCGGGGGTAATAATGAGCAGTTCTTC. Translation: CASSMNSGGNNEQFF.